The clone carrying this TCR beta chain occurred once. Time point reported: pretreatment peripheral blood. This sample stems from a study of PD-L1 blockade in urothelial cancer. Germline assignment: CDR1 SGHDN and CDR2 FVKESK. V was clipped by 1 base and J by 4 bases, with 10 bases between them. CDR3 length: 14 amino acids. Some clones are missing from TCRdb's copy, which holds only in-frame ones; the method was immunoSEQ multiplex PCR. The table includes about 130,000 clones, less than 85% detected once. This TCR was sampled from a man in his fifties with urothelial cancer. Sequences were derived from PBMCs, sampled around atezolizumab (anti-PD-L1) treatment. The J gene is TRBJ1-1, the V gene TRBV14; D gene uncertain. CDR3 in DNA: TGTGCCAGCAGCCAAGTTCCCCGGGGCACTGAAGCTTTCTTT. This sequence encodes CASSQVPRGTEAFF.